This TCR beta chain is from a study of blood T cell repertoires in COVID-19. Produced via immunoSEQ multiplex PCR; TCRdb's table is partial and in-frame only. The repertoire holds a few hundred thousand clones, 80% to 95% seen once, with about 2.5% in the top ten. Germline CDR1 and CDR2: SNHLY and FYNNEI. Trimming removed 7 bases at V and 1 base at J, with 13 bases between. The CDR3 length is 14 residues. Patients in Seattle were enrolled during active infection, then followed longitudinally. This receptor was identified in a person aged 18 to 35 with COVID-19, enrolled during active disease. V gene TRBV2 combines with J gene TRBJ2-5; unclear D gene. Sequencing was carried out using peripheral blood. The CDR3 region has the DNA TGTGCCAGCACCATACCCGGGTCCCAAGAGACCCAGTACTTC. Protein sequence: CASTIPGSQETQYF. Variable domain in full (rest from reference TRBV2 and TRBJ2-5): EPEVTQTPSHQVTQMGQEVILRCVPISNHLYFYWYRQILGQKVEFLVSFYNNEISEKSEIFDDQFSVERPDGSNFTLKIRSTKLEDSAMYFCASTIPGSQETQYFGPGTRLLVL.